The clone carrying this T cell receptor beta chain showed up just a few times. The record originates from a study of early T cells in non-severe SARS-CoV-2 infection. Across the study: It was bulk RNA from unsorted whole blood that was sequenced, and the chains were unpaired.

Attachment of unique molecular identifiers to individual cDNA molecules was performed. Via MiXCR, TCRdb re-called the 5' RACE reads, giving one row per CDR3 protein. In the table there are about 92,000 distinct CDR3 sequences, about 15% of which are singletons. The CDR3 extends over 16 amino acids. Trimming at V came to 2 bases and at J to 5 bases, leaving 12 bases not matched to a gene. In germline, CDR1 is SGDLS, CDR2 YYNGEE. The gene calls are TRBV9 and TRBJ1-1; 7 nucleotides line up with TRBD1. The material sequenced was whole blood. This receptor was identified in an adult who was a healthcare worker with PCR-confirmed SARS-CoV-2 infection or an uninfected control (not recorded which). The CDR3 DNA sequence: TGTGCCAGCAGCGTCGGACAGGTCGGACTAAGGACTGAAGCTTTCTTT. Translation gives CASSVGQVGLRTEAFF.